One T cell receptor beta chain is described in this entry. This entry comes from a study of blood T cell repertoires in COVID-19. Libraries were prepared by immunoSEQ multiplex PCR; TCRdb keeps only in-frame clonotypes and omits some of them. The sample includes around 300,000 clones, approximately 91% of them seen just once. V lost 0 bases and J lost 8, with 11 bases in between. This CDR3 is 13 amino acids long. The germline V gene encodes CDR1 SGHNT and CDR2 YYREEE (reference sequence). This TCR derives from a man aged 50-60 years with acute or convalescent COVID-19. This chain connects TRBV5-4 to TRBJ1-2; D is undetermined. What was sequenced was peripheral blood. The CDR3 DNA reads TGTGCCAGCAGCTTGGACAACCACGGGGGCTACACCTTC. It yields the protein CASSLDNHGGYTF.